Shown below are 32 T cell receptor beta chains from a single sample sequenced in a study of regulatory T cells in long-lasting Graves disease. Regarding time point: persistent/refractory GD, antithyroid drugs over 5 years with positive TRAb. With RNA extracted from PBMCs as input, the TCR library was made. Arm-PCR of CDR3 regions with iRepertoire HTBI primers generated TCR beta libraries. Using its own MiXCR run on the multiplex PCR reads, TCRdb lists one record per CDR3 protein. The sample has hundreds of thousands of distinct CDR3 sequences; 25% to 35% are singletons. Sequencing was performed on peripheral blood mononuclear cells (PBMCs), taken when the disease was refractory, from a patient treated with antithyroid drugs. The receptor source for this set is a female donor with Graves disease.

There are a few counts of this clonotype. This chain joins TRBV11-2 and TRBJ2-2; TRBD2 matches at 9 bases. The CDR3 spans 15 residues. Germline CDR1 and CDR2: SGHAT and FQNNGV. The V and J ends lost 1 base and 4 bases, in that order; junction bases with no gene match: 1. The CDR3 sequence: CASSLGTSATGELFF. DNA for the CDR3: TGTGCCAGCAGCTTAGGGACTAGCGCCACCGGGGAGCTGTTTTTT.

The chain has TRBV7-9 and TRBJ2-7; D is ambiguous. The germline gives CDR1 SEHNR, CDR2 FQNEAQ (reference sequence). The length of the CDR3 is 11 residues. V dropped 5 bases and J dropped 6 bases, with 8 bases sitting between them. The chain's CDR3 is CASSREREQYF. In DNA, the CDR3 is TGTGCCAGCAGCCGCGAACGCGAGCAGTACTTC.

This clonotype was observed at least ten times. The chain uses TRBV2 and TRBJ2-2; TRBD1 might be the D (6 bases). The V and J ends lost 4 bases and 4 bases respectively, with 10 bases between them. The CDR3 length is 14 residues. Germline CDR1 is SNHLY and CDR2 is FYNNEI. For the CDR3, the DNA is TGTGCCAGCAGTGTCACAGGGAGCACCGGGGAGCTGTTTTTT. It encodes CASSVTGSTGELFF.

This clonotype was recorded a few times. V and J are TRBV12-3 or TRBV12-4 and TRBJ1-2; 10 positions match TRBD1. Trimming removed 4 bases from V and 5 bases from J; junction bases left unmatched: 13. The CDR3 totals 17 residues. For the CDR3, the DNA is TGTGCCAGCAGTTCCGATGGGACAGGGGCGTCGGTGTATGGCTACACCTTC. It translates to CASSSDGTGASVYGYTF.

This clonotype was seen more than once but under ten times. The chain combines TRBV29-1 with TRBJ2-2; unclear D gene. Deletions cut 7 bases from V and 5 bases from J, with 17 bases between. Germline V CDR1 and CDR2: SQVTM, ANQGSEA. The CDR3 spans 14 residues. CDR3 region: CSAQEYHDTGELFF. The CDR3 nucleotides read TGCAGCGCTCAAGAATATCACGATACCGGGGAGCTGTTTTTT.

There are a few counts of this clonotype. CDR3 sequence reads: CASSPRAGADTEAFF. The CDR3 coding sequence is TGTGCCAGCAGTCCCCGGGCGGGGGCTGACACTGAAGCTTTCTTT. The chain recombines TRBV6-1 with TRBJ1-1; possible D gene TRBD1, 6 bases. The CDR3 covers 15 residues. From germline, CDR1 is MNHNS and CDR2 SASEGT. Between the trimmed V and J ends, which lost 5 bases and 3 bases, there was a span of 16 bases.

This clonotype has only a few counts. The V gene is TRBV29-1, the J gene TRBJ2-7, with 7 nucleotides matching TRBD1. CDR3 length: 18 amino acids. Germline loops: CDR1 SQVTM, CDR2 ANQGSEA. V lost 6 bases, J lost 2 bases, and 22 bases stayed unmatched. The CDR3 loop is CSVAGLGDDRALAYEQYF. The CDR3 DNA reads TGCAGCGTGGCCGGCTTAGGAGACGACAGGGCCCTAGCCTACGAGCAGTACTTC.

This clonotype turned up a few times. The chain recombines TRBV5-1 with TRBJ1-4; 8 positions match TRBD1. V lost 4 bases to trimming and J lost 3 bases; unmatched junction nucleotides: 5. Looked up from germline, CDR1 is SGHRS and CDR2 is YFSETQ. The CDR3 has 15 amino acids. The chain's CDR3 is CASSPVTGANEKLFF. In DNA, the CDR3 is TGCGCCAGCAGCCCGGTGACAGGGGCTAATGAAAAACTGTTTTTT.

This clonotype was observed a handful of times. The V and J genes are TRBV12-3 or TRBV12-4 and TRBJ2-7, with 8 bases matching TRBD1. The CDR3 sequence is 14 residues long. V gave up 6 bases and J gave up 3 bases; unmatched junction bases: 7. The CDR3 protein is CASRSQGGVYEQYF. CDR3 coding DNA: TGTGCCAGCAGATCACAGGGGGGAGTCTACGAGCAGTACTTC.

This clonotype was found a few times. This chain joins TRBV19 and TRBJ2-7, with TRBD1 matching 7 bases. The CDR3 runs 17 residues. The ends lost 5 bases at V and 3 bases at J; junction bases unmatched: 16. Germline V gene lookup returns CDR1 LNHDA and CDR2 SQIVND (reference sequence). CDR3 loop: CASSPMGQPSIFYEQYF. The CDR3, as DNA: TGTGCCAGTAGTCCAATGGGACAGCCTTCAATCTTCTACGAGCAGTACTTC.

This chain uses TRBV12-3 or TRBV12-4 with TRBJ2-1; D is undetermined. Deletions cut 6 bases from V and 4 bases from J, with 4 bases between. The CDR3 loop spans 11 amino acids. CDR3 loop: CASSQYNEQFF. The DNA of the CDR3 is TGTGCCAGCAGCCAGTACAATGAGCAGTTCTTC.

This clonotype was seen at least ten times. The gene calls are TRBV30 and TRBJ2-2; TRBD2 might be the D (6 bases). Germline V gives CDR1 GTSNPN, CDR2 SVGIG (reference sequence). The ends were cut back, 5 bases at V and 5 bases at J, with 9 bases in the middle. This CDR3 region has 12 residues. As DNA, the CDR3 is TGTGCCTGGGACAGCGGGACCGGGGAGCTGTTTTTT. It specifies CAWDSGTGELFF.

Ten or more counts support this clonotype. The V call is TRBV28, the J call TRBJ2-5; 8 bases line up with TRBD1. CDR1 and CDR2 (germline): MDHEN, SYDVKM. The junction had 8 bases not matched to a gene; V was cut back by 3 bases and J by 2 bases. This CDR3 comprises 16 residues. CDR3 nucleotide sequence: TGTGCCAGCAGTTTGTCCGGGACAGGTCAACAAGAGACCCAGTACTTC. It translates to CASSLSGTGQQETQYF.

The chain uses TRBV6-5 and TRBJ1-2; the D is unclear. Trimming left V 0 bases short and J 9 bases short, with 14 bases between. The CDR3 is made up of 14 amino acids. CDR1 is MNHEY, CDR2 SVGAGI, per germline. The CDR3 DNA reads TGTGCCAGCAGTTACTCTTTTCTGGAGGGTAGCTACACCTTC. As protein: CASSYSFLEGSYTF.

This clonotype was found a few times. The CDR3 here is CASSLDLGDEQYF. CDR3 DNA: TGTGCCAGCAGCTTAGATCTTGGGGACGAGCAGTACTTC. The chain carries TRBV11-2 and TRBJ2-7; D remains ambiguous. V lost 0 bases, J lost 5 bases, and 8 bases lay in between. CDR1 SGHAT and CDR2 FQNNGV come from the germline V gene. CDR3 length equals 13 residues. Full variable domain (missing parts from reference TRBV11-2 and TRBJ2-7): EAGVAQSPRYKIIEKRQSVAFWCNPISGHATLYWYQQILGQGPKLLIQFQNNGVVDDSQLPKDRFSAERLKGVDSTLKIQPAKLEDSAVYLCASSLDLGDEQYFGPGTRLTVT.

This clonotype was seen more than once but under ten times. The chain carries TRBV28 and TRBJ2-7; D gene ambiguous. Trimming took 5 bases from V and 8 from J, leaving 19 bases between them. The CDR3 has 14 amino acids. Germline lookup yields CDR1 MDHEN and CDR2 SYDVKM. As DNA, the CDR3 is TGTGCCAGCAGTCCTGTCGGCGAGGTAAACAAGCAGTACTTC. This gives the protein CASSPVGEVNKQYF.

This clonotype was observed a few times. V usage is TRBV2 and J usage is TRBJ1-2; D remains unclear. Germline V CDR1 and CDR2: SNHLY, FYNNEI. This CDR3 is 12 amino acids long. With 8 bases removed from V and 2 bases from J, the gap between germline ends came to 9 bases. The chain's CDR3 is CASVPQNYGYTF. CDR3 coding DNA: TGTGCCAGCGTCCCCCAGAACTATGGCTACACCTTC.

The CDR3 nucleotides read TGCAGTGCTCCCACTAGCGGAAGAACCTACGAGCAGTACTTC. Translating gives CSAPTSGRTYEQYF. The V and J genes are TRBV20-1 and TRBJ2-7; the match to TRBD2 covers 8 bases. Unmatched junction bases numbered 8, after V lost 5 bases and J lost 2 bases. Germline V lookup: CDR1 DFQATT, CDR2 SNEGSKA (reference sequence). The CDR3 contains 14 residues.

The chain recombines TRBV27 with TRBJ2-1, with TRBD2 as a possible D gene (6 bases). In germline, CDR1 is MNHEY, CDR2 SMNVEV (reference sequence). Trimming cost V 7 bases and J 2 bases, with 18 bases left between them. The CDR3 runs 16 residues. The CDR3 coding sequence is TGTGCCAGCACCACGGCCTGGGGGGAGGCCTACAATGAGCAGTTCTTC. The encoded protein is CASTTAWGEAYNEQFF.

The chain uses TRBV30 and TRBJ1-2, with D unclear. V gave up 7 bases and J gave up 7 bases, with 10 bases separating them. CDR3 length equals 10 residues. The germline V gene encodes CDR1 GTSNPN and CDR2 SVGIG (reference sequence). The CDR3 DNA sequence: TGTGCCTTGACGGCGCCTGGCTACACCTTC. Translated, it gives CALTAPGYTF. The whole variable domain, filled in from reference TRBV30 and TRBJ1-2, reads SQTIHQWPATLVQPVGSPLSLECTVEGTSNPNLYWYRQAAGRGLQLLFYSVGIGQISSEVPQNLSASRPQDRQFILSSKKLLLSDSGFYLCALTAPGYTFGSGTRLTVV.

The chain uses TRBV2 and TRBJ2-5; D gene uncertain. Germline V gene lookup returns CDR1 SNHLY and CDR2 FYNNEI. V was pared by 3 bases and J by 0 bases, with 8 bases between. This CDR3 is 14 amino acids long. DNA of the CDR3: TGTGCCAGCAGTGAGGCGCAGTACCAAGAGACCCAGTACTTC. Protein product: CASSEAQYQETQYF. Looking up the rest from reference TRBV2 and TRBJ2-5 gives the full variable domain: EPEVTQTPSHQVTQMGQEVILRCVPISNHLYFYWYRQILGQKVEFLVSFYNNEISEKSEIFDDQFSVERPDGSNFTLKIRSTKLEDSAMYFCASSEAQYQETQYFGPGTRLLVL.

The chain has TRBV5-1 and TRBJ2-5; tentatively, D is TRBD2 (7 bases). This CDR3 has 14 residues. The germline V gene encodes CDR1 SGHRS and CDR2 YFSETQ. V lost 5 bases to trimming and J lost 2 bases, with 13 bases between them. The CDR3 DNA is TGCGCCAGCAGGGGGGGGCTGCAACAAGAGACCCAGTACTTC. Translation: CASRGGLQQETQYF.

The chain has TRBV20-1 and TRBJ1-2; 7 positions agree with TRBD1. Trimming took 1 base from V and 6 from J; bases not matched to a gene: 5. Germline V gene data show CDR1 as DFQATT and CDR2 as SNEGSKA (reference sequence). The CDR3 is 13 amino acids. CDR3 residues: CSARGTGADGYTF. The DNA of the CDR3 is TGCAGTGCTAGAGGAACAGGGGCAGATGGCTACACCTTC.

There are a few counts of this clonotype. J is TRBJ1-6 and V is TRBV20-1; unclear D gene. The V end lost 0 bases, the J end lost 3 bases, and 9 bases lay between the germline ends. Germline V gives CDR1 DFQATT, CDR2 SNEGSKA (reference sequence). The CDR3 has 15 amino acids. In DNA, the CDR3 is TGCAGTGCTAGAGATCCGGAGATCTATAATTCACCCCTCCACTTT. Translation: CSARDPEIYNSPLHF.

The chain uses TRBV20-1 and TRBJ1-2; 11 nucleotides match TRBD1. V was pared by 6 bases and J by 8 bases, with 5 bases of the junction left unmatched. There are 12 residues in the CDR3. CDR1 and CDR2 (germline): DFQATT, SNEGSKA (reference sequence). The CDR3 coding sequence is TGCAGTGCCACGGGACAGGGGGGCGGCTACACCTTC. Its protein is CSATGQGGGYTF.

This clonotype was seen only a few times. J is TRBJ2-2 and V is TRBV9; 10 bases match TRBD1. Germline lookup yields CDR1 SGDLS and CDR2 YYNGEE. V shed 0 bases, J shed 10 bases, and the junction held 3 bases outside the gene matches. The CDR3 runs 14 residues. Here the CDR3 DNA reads TGTGCCAGCAGCGTAGCGACAGGGGGCGAGGAGCTGTTTTTT. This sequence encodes CASSVATGGEELFF.

The CDR3 sequence: CASSPGHSEAFF. The CDR3 DNA is TGCGCCAGCAGCCCGGGTCACTCTGAAGCTTTCTTT. V gene TRBV5-1 combines with J gene TRBJ1-1, with no clear D. The V end was cut by 4 bases, the J end by 6 bases, with 10 bases between. The length of the CDR3 is 12 residues. The germline gives CDR1 SGHRS, CDR2 YFSETQ. Variable domain in full (rest from reference TRBV5-1 and TRBJ1-1): KAGVTQTPRYLIKTRGQQVTLSCSPISGHRSVSWYQQTPGQGLQFLFEYFSETQRNKGNFPGRFSGRQFSNSRSEMNVSTLELGDSALYLCASSPGHSEAFFGQGTRLTVV.

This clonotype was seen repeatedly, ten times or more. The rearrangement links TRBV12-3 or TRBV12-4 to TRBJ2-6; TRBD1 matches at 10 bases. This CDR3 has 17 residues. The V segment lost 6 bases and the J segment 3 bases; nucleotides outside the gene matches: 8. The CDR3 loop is CASRRGQGLGGANVLTF. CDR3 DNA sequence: TGTGCCAGCAGGCGGGGACAGGGGCTAGGTGGGGCCAACGTCCTGACTTTC.

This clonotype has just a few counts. For the CDR3, the DNA is TGTGCCAGCAGTTACATCCTCGGGGAACACTCGGAAGCTTTCTTT. It is translated as CASSYILGEHSEAFF. This sequence joins TRBV2 and TRBJ1-1, with D unclear. CDR1 is SNHLY, CDR2 FYNNEI, per germline. The CDR3 runs to 15 residues. Deletions cut 5 bases from V and 8 bases from J, with 21 bases between.

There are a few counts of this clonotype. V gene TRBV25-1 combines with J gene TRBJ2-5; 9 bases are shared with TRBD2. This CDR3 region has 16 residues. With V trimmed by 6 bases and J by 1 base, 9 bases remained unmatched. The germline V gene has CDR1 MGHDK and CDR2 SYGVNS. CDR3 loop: CASSPGLAGFQETQYF. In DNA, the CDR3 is TGTGCCAGCAGCCCCGGGCTAGCGGGATTCCAAGAGACCCAGTACTTC.

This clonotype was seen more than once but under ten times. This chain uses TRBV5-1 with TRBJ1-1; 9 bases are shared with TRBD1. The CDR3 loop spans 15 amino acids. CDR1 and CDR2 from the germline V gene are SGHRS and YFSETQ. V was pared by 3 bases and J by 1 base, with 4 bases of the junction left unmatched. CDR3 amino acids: CASSWTGARNTEAFF. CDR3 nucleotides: TGCGCCAGCAGCTGGACAGGGGCGCGGAACACTGAAGCTTTCTTT.

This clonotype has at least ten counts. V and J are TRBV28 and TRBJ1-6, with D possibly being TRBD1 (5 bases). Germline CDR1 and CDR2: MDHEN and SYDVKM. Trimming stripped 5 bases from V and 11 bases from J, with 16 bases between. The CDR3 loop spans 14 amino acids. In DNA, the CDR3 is TGTGCCAGCAGTCCCATGGTGGGGGAGGCACCCCTCCACTTT. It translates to CASSPMVGEAPLHF.